The TCR beta chain described here comes from a study of blood T cell repertoires in COVID-19. The wider study: Italy, Spain and the United States were the sources of the convalescent and acute COVID-19 samples. Nucleic acid was either cDNA or gDNA, and it came from T cells, B-cell-depleted T cells, or PBMCs.

Germline trimming cut 5 bases from V and 0 bases from J; bases unmatched to any gene: 3. This CDR3 has 15 amino acids. Germline CDR1 SGHAT, CDR2 FQNNGV. Original processing notes: Cell counts per sample came from amplifying reference gene primers. Data came from immunoSEQ multiplex PCR; TCRdb stores just in-frame clones and leaves some out. V, J and clone size are taken as reported in that table, and D and trimming were inferred from the DNA itself. This sample carries some 230,000 clones, 65% to 90% of them seen once, and the ten largest clones take roughly 7%. The chain employs TRBV11-2 and TRBJ1-3; TRBD1 aligns across 8 bases. This clonotype was obtained from a woman between 45 and 65 years old with acute or convalescent COVID-19. Sequenced input: peripheral blood. The CDR3 nucleotides read TGTGCCAGCAGCCCAGGGGGCCTCTCTGGAAACACCATATATTTT. Its translation: CASSPGGLSGNTIYF.